These 13 T cell receptor beta chains share one sample of origin, sequenced in a study of control samples from healthy donors and cancer patients. Measured with immunoSEQ multiplex PCR; TCRdb has only the in-frame clones, and not every one. This repertoire shows 140,000 to 150,000 clones, 91% found once; its top ten account for about 3.2%. Source material: blood. These receptors came from a young man in good health.

This CDR3 is CASSLGTGVSQPQHF. The DNA for the CDR3 is TGTGCCAGCAGCTTAGGGACGGGGGTGAGTCAGCCCCAGCATTTT. The rearrangement joins TRBV11-2 to TRBJ1-5; D is perhaps TRBD1 (5 bases). V was pared by 1 base and J by 6 bases, with 13 bases between. Germline V gene sequence: CDR1 SGHAT, CDR2 FQNNGV. The CDR3 runs to 15 residues.

The genes are TRBV5-1 and TRBJ1-1; 8 nucleotides align to TRBD1. The junction had 0 bases not matched to a gene; V was cut back by 3 bases and J by 5 bases. Per germline, CDR1 SGHRS and CDR2 YFSETQ. CDR3 length: 12 residues. CDR3 sequence: CASSWTGTEAFF. The CDR3 coding sequence is TGCGCCAGCAGCTGGACAGGGACTGAAGCTTTCTTT. Using reference TRBV5-1 and TRBJ1-1 for the parts outside the CDR3, the full variable domain is KAGVTQTPRYLIKTRGQQVTLSCSPISGHRSVSWYQQTPGQGLQFLFEYFSETQRNKGNFPGRFSGRQFSNSRSEMNVSTLELGDSALYLCASSWTGTEAFFGQGTRLTVV.

The CDR3 sequence is CASSKAGQGGRPQHF. CDR3 bases: TGTGCCAGCAGCAAGGCGGGACAGGGAGGTCGGCCCCAGCATTTT. The chain joins TRBV21-1 to TRBJ1-5; the table names TRBD1, a call not compared with the DNA. TRBV21-1 is a recognized pseudogene. The CDR3 has 15 residues.

CDR3 nucleotides: TGTGCCACGTGGACCCCGATTGATGGTGAAAAACTGTTTTTT. Residues: CATWTPIDGEKLFF. The chain joins TRBV10-3 to TRBJ1-4; D unclear. Germline CDR1 reads ENHRY; CDR2 reads SYGVKD. The CDR3 loop spans 14 amino acids. Trimming removed 10 bases from V and 7 bases from J, with 19 bases in between.

The genes are TRBV6-5 and TRBJ1-5; D is unresolved. Germline CDR1 and CDR2: MNHEY and SVGAGI. Between the trimmed V and J ends, which lost 7 bases and 3 bases, there was a span of 10 bases. CDR3 length: 13 residues. The CDR3 here is CASNGPPNQPQHF. The CDR3 DNA reads TGTGCCAGCAATGGACCCCCCAATCAGCCCCAGCATTTT.

V is TRBV6-1 and J is TRBJ2-3, with a tentative D call TRBD2 (6 bases). CDR1 is MNHNS, CDR2 SASEGT, per germline. V was clipped by 4 bases and J by 0 bases, with 17 bases between them. The length of the CDR3 is 17 residues. CDR3 sequence reads: CASSVNALATSTDTQYF. Here the CDR3 DNA reads TGTGCCAGCAGTGTCAACGCACTAGCCACCAGCACAGATACGCAGTATTTT.

This clone was counted a single time. The chain couples TRBV7-8 to TRBJ2-1, with TRBD2 matching 9 bases. Germline CDR1 and CDR2: SGHVS and FQNEAQ. This CDR3 spans 14 amino acids. Losses at the gene ends were 0 bases for V and 9 bases for J; bases not matched to a gene: 3. CDR3 DNA sequence: TGTGCCAGCAGCTTAGCGTGGCGGGGGGGTGAGCAGTTCTTC. Its protein product is CASSLAWRGGEQFF.

V is TRBV11-2 and J is TRBJ1-6; the D is unclear. The CDR3 sequence is 14 residues long. Germline V CDR1 and CDR2: SGHAT, FQNNGV. Trimming removed 10 bases from V and 6 bases from J, with 16 bases in between. The CDR3 DNA follows: TGTGCCACCGCGAGGGCAGGAGGTAATTCACCCCTCCACTTT. Amino acids: CATARAGGNSPLHF.

The V and J genes are TRBV19 and TRBJ2-2; D not certain. There are 13 residues in the CDR3. V lost 2 bases, J lost 7 bases, and 8 bases lay in between. The germline V gene encodes CDR1 LNHDA and CDR2 SQIVND (reference sequence). The CDR3 nucleotides read TGTGCCAGTAGTATAAAGGGTCTCGGGGAGCTGTTTTTT. The encoded protein is CASSIKGLGELFF.

The chain is built from TRBV30 and TRBJ2-3, with 15 nucleotides matching TRBD2. This CDR3 is built from 17 residues. V gave up 0 bases and J gave up 2 bases; unmatched junction bases: 3. The germline CDR1 and CDR2 sequences are GTSNPN and SVGIG (reference sequence). The CDR3 DNA reads as TGTGCCTGGAGTGTAGGGACTAGCGGGGGGTACACAGATACGCAGTATTTT. It codes for CAWSVGTSGGYTDTQYF.

The chain recombines TRBV14 with TRBJ1-2; D is unresolved. The CDR3 length is 14 residues. In germline, CDR1 is SGHDN, CDR2 FVKESK. Trimming removed 3 bases from V and 7 bases from J, with 15 bases in between. The CDR3 region is CASSQVRGYRGYTF. CDR3 DNA: TGTGCCAGCAGCCAGGTACGCGGGTATCGTGGCTACACCTTC.

V and J are TRBV28 and TRBJ1-2, with a tentative D call TRBD1 (5 bases). The germline gives CDR1 MDHEN, CDR2 SYDVKM. Trimming left V 2 bases short and J 1 base short, with 17 bases between. The CDR3 spans 17 residues. In DNA form, the CDR3 reads TGTGCCAGCAGTTTACCACGGGAGGGGCGCGTTAACTATGGCTACACCTTC. Translation gives CASSLPREGRVNYGYTF.

The genes are TRBV9 and TRBJ2-7; TRBD1 matches 12 bases. The CDR3 loop spans 15 amino acids. Germline CDR1 SGDLS, CDR2 YYNGEE. V lost 3 bases to trimming and J lost 5 bases; unmatched junction nucleotides: 6. CDR3 sequence: CASSAGTGGYHEQYF. The CDR3 bases are TGTGCCAGCAGCGCGGGGACAGGGGGCTACCACGAGCAGTACTTC.